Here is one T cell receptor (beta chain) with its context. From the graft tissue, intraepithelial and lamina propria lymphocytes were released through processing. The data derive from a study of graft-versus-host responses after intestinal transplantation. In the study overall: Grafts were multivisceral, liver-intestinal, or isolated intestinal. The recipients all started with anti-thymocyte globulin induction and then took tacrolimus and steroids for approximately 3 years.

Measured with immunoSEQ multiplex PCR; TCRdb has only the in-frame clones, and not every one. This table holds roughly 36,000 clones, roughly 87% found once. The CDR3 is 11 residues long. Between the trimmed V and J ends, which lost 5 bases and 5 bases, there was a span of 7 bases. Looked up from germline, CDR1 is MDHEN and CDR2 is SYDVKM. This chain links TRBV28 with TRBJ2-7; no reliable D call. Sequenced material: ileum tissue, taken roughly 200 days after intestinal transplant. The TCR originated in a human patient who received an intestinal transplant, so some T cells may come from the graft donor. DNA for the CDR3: TGTGCCAGCAGTCGCCGAAACGAGCAGTACTTC. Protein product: CASSRRNEQYF.